Below, 24 T cell receptor beta chains from the same sample are listed, as sequenced in a study of T cell repertoires in cytomegalovirus infection (dated by TCRdb to the late 2010s). Their antigen targets remain unknown. Data came from an Illumina HiSeq 1500. The raw public reads went through TCRdb reprocessing: fastp at Q25, MiXCR clone calling, in-frame beta chains kept. Duplicate CDR3 protein sequences are folded into a single record with the most common DNA and genes. The sample has around 130,000 distinct CDR3 sequences on record, 20% to 30% of them singletons. The top ten clones comprise almost 35% of the sample. The sequenced sample was PBMCs, sequenced either directly or after in vitro stimulation (not recorded which). The receptors originated from a human donor in good health (CMV status not recorded). Some clones in this sample may be carry-over from other donors' samples.

The rearrangement links TRBV18 to TRBJ1-4; TRBD1 is a possible D gene (6 bases). Trimming shortened V by 0 bases and J by 7 bases, and 9 bases separated the two germline ends. The V gene's germline CDR1 is KGHSH and CDR2 LQKENI. The CDR3 is 14 residues long. The CDR3 here is CASSPPQGSEKLFF. CDR3 coding DNA: TGTGCCAGCTCACCACCCCAGGGGTCTGAAAAACTGTTTTTT.

This chain uses TRBV7-1 with TRBJ1-5; D unclear. TRBV7-1 is treated as an ORF (open reading frame) with a function not yet certain. The V gene lost 4 bases and the J gene lost 0 bases, with 4 bases spanning the gap. The CDR3 loop spans 13 amino acids. CDR3: CASSWASNQPQHF. CDR3 DNA sequence: TGTGCCAGCAGCTGGGCTAGCAATCAGCCCCAGCATTTT.

This clonotype was seen only a few times. The gene calls are TRBV6-1 and TRBJ2-5; D possibly corresponds to TRBD2 (6 bases). CDR1 and CDR2 (germline): MNHNS, SASEGT. The CDR3 length is 12 residues. Trimming pared 6 bases from V and 5 bases from J, leaving 10 bases between. CDR3 DNA sequence: TGTGCCAGCAGCCGGGCGGGGGAGACCCAGTACTTC. It yields the protein CASSRAGETQYF.

The rearrangement links TRBV25-1 to TRBJ1-4, with TRBD1 as a possible D gene (6 bases). CDR3 size: 15 residues. Between the trimmed V and J ends, which lost 5 bases and 5 bases, there was a span of 15 bases. Germline CDR1 and CDR2: MGHDK and SYGVNS. CDR3 nucleotide sequence: TGTGCCAGCAGTACCCCGGGACAAGTAAATGAAAAACTGTTTTTT. Residues: CASSTPGQVNEKLFF.

The rearrangement links TRBV11-3 to TRBJ2-5; TRBD2 agrees at 10 bases. The CDR3 sequence is 18 residues long. The trim removed 2 bases at V and 5 bases at J, leaving 14 bases unmatched. Germline values: CDR1 SGHNT, CDR2 YENEEA. This CDR3 is CASSLMDSGLAGVETQYF. The CDR3 DNA is TGTGCCAGCAGCTTAATGGACTCGGGGCTAGCGGGAGTGGAGACCCAGTACTTC.

The chain couples TRBV11-2 to TRBJ2-1; TRBD2 aligns across 7 bases. The V segment lost 1 base and the J segment 7 bases; nucleotides outside the gene matches: 7. This CDR3 region has 15 residues. Germline CDR1 reads SGHAT; CDR2 reads FQNNGV. The CDR3 sequence: CASSLVGGSRNEQFF. DNA of the CDR3: TGTGCCAGCAGCTTAGTGGGCGGGAGCCGGAATGAGCAGTTCTTC.

The V and J genes are TRBV5-6 and TRBJ2-1; D ambiguous. The CDR3 consists of 12 residues. Germline CDR1 reads SGHDT; CDR2 reads YYEEEE. With 2 bases removed from V and 7 bases from J, the gap between germline ends came to 7 bases. Written as DNA, the CDR3 is TGTGCCAGCAGCTTTGGCCCTAATGAGCAGTTCTTC. This translates into CASSFGPNEQFF.

The V and J genes are TRBV7-2 and TRBJ1-1; no clear D gene. The length of the CDR3 is 13 residues. Germline assignment: CDR1 SGHTA and CDR2 FQGNSA. V lost 4 bases, J lost 1 base, and 7 bases lay in between. CDR3 loop: CASSSQANTEAFF. In DNA form, the CDR3 reads TGTGCCAGCAGCTCGCAGGCGAACACTGAAGCTTTCTTT.

This clonotype was picked up a small number of times. The rearrangement joins TRBV7-2 to TRBJ1-2, with a weak D call TRBD1 (6 bases). The CDR3 consists of 11 residues. Germline loops: CDR1 SGHTA, CDR2 FQGNSA. Trimming cost V 5 bases and J 11 bases, with 12 bases left between them. The CDR3 DNA reads TGTGCCAGCAGCGGGGGGGCAGGATACACCTTC. It translates to CASSGGAGYTF.

The chain joins TRBV12-3 or TRBV12-4 to TRBJ2-1; 10 nucleotides align to TRBD2. With 8 bases clipped from V and 4 bases from J, the junction kept 8 bases outside the gene matches. There are 15 residues in the CDR3. The CDR3 DNA sequence: TGTGCCAGCGAACCTCTAGCGGGAGTGTACAATGAGCAGTTCTTC. It translates to CASEPLAGVYNEQFF.

This clonotype was observed many times. The chain combines TRBV7-2 with TRBJ2-6; D remains ambiguous. The CDR3 contains 15 residues. The ends were cut back, 4 bases at V and 0 bases at J, with 7 bases in the middle. Per the germline V gene, CDR1 is SGHTA and CDR2 is FQGNSA. The CDR3 spells CASSSYSSGANVLTF. CDR3 coding DNA: TGTGCCAGCAGCTCTTACAGCTCTGGGGCCAACGTCCTGACTTTC.

The chain links TRBV6-2 or TRBV6-3 to TRBJ2-1, with TRBD2 matching over 13 bases. Trimming at V came to 4 bases and at J to 7 bases, leaving 7 bases not matched to a gene. Germline CDR1 is MNHEY and CDR2 is SVGEGT. CDR3 size: 16 residues. CDR3 loop: CASSLLAGGPGNEQFF. As DNA, the CDR3 is TGTGCCAGCAGTTTACTAGCGGGAGGGCCTGGGAATGAGCAGTTCTTC.

This clonotype appeared a few times. The chain is built from TRBV6-1 and TRBJ1-5, with a possible D match to TRBD1 (6 bases). The V gene lost 5 bases and the J gene lost 3 bases, with 11 bases spanning the gap. This CDR3 is built from 14 residues. The germline V gene encodes CDR1 MNHNS and CDR2 SASEGT. The chain's CDR3 is CASSPTGPNQPQHF. In DNA form, the CDR3 reads TGTGCCAGCAGTCCTACAGGGCCCAATCAGCCCCAGCATTTT.

This clonotype has more than one count but fewer than ten. This chain uses TRBV5-4 with TRBJ2-3, with D possibly TRBD2 on 6 matching bases. Germline assignment: CDR1 SGHNT and CDR2 YYREEE (reference sequence). V lost 4 bases to trimming and J lost 4 bases, with 16 bases between them. The CDR3 has 15 residues. The CDR3 DNA sequence: TGTGCCAGCAGCCCCAGACTAGTCTCCGCAGATACGCAGTATTTT. Residues: CASSPRLVSADTQYF.

The sample holds a few counts of this clonotype. The V and J genes are TRBV11-2 and TRBJ2-2; perhaps D is TRBD1 or TRBD2 (5 bases each). This CDR3 has 16 amino acids. V lost 4 bases to trimming and J lost 6 bases, with 18 bases between them. Germline CDR1 reads SGHAT; CDR2 reads FQNNGV. CDR3 sequence reads: CASSSKGPGMPGELFF. CDR3 DNA: TGTGCCAGCAGCTCTAAGGGACCGGGAATGCCCGGGGAGCTGTTTTTT.

The chain is built from TRBV15 and TRBJ2-7, with 8 bases matching TRBD1. V shed 1 base and J 5 bases; nucleotides not matched to a gene: 7. The germline gives CDR1 LNHNV, CDR2 YYDKDF (reference sequence). This CDR3 spans 15 amino acids. CDR3 DNA: TGTGCCACCAGCAGAGTCCAGGGGGCAGGGAACGAGCAGTACTTC. This sequence encodes CATSRVQGAGNEQYF.

This clonotype was seen only a few times. The chain uses TRBV28 and TRBJ2-2, with a possible D match to TRBD2 (5 bases). Deletions cut 5 bases from V and 8 bases from J, with 18 bases between. The CDR3 extends over 15 amino acids. Looked up from germline, CDR1 is MDHEN and CDR2 is SYDVKM. The CDR3 sequence is CASSRTLGSTGELFF. The DNA of the CDR3 is TGTGCCAGCAGTCGGACTCTGGGATCCACGGGGGAGCTGTTTTTT.

J is TRBJ1-5 and V is TRBV4-2; 9 bases agree with TRBD1. Germline CDR1 LGHNA, CDR2 YNFKEQ. V gave up 0 bases and J gave up 7 bases; unmatched junction bases: 7. This CDR3 is 16 amino acids long. This CDR3 is CASSQDMDRGEQPQHF. DNA of the CDR3: TGTGCCAGCAGCCAAGATATGGACAGGGGTGAACAGCCCCAGCATTTT.

This clonotype was counted at least ten times. The rearrangement uses TRBV6-6 and TRBJ2-7, with 10 bases aligning to TRBD2. The germline V gene has CDR1 MNHNY and CDR2 SVGAGI (reference sequence). Trimming cost V 5 bases and J 2 bases; bases outside gene matches: 6. The CDR3 is 15 residues long. The CDR3 region has the DNA TGTGCCAGCAGTGTCACTAGCGGGATCGCCTACGAGCAGTACTTC. Translation gives CASSVTSGIAYEQYF.

This clonotype has a handful of counts. The CDR3 nucleotides are TGTGCCAGCAGTTTTGGGAGCTACGAGCAGTACTTC. It translates to CASSFGSYEQYF. V usage is TRBV6-1 and J usage is TRBJ2-7, with D possibly being TRBD2 (5 bases). This CDR3 comprises 12 residues. V was shortened by 5 bases and J by 3 bases, with 8 bases between the two germline ends. Germline V gives CDR1 MNHNS, CDR2 SASEGT.

The rearrangement joins TRBV12-3 or TRBV12-4 to TRBJ2-7, with 7 positions matching TRBD1. V lost 6 bases, J lost 2 bases, and 10 bases stayed unmatched. CDR3 length equals 15 residues. CDR3 sequence (DNA): TGTGCCAGCAGCCCGATTTCAGGGGGAACCTACGAGCAGTACTTC. This encodes CASSPISGGTYEQYF.

This clonotype was counted many times. The chain joins TRBV7-2 to TRBJ2-7; the match to TRBD2 covers 8 bases. CDR3 size: 17 residues. CDR1 and CDR2 from the germline V gene are SGHTA and FQGNSA. V lost 5 bases and J lost 0; bases outside the gene matches: 12. CDR3 region: CASSLGTTSGPSYEQYF. Here the CDR3 DNA reads TGTGCCAGCAGCCTAGGAACTACTAGCGGACCCTCCTACGAGCAGTACTTC.

Only a few counts were recorded for this clonotype. The rearrangement links TRBV30 to TRBJ2-1, with TRBD2 matching 9 bases. V dropped 3 bases and J dropped 10; count of bases not matched to a gene: 10. CDR1 is GTSNPN and CDR2 is SVGIG in the germline V gene (reference sequence). The CDR3 consists of 14 residues. In DNA, the CDR3 is TGTGCCTGGAGCTCGGGACTAGCTGCTGTGGAGCAGTTCTTC. This encodes CAWSSGLAAVEQFF.

The genes are TRBV29-1 and TRBJ2-1, with D uncertain. Germline V gene sequence: CDR1 SQVTM, CDR2 ANQGSEA. Deletions cut 7 bases from V and 15 bases from J, with 22 bases between. This CDR3 region has 12 residues. Here the CDR3 DNA reads TGCAGCGCAGTGGGGATCTCGGGTAATCGGTTCTTC. This encodes CSAVGISGNRFF.